The 26 T cell receptor beta chains below were found in one sample sequenced in a study of cytomegalovirus exposure and HLA in healthy donors. PCR primers comprised 60 Vbeta and 13 Jbeta primers. Here immunoSEQ multiplex PCR was the method, and the copy in TCRdb shows in-frame clones only, minus some. Of around 98,000 clones listed, 79% are singletons. The sequencing input was PBMCs. The receptors derive from a woman in her thirties or forties in good health and CMV-seronegative.

V and J are TRBV7-9 and TRBJ2-5; 8 nucleotides align to TRBD2. CDR1 SEHNR and CDR2 FQNEAQ come from the germline V gene (reference sequence). The CDR3 sequence is 16 residues long. Trimming took 1 base from V and 0 from J; bases not matched to a gene: 4. CDR3 residues: CASSLGSGGYQETQYF. The CDR3 DNA reads as TGTGCCAGCAGCTTAGGTTCGGGGGGGTACCAAGAGACCCAGTACTTC.

V usage is TRBV5-1 and J usage is TRBJ1-4, with 9 nucleotides matching TRBD1. CDR1 and CDR2 from the germline V gene are SGHRS and YFSETQ. This CDR3 is 14 amino acids long. V dropped 4 bases and J dropped 8; count of bases not matched to a gene: 6. The CDR3 region has the DNA TGCGCCAGCAGCCAGGGACAGGGCGGAGAAAAACTGTTTTTT. Its protein product is CASSQGQGGEKLFF.

The chain is built from TRBV11-2 and TRBJ2-1, with TRBD1 identical over 9 bases. This CDR3 is 18 amino acids long. Germline V lookup: CDR1 SGHAT, CDR2 FQNNGV. The ends lost 5 bases at V and 6 bases at J; junction bases unmatched: 17. The CDR3 protein is CASSTLSGTGISLNEQFF. The CDR3 nucleotides are TGTGCCAGCAGCACCCTATCCGGGACAGGGATCTCCCTCAATGAGCAGTTCTTC.

This chain uses TRBV28 with TRBJ1-2; D might be TRBD1 (6 bases). Between the trimmed V and J ends, which lost 7 bases and 4 bases, there was a span of 16 bases. Germline CDR1 is MDHEN and CDR2 is SYDVKM. The CDR3 has 14 amino acids. The CDR3 DNA follows: TGTGCCAGCAACCAGGTCGTAGGGGGCTATGGCTACACCTTC. Translating gives CASNQVVGGYGYTF.

V gene TRBV5-8 combines with J gene TRBJ1-6; 8 bases are a match to TRBD1. The CDR3 extends over 19 amino acids. V lost 0 bases, J lost 6 bases, and 14 bases stayed unmatched. Germline loops: CDR1 SGHTS, CDR2 YDEGEE. CDR3 DNA sequence: TGTGCCAGCAGCTTGGTGGGACAGGTCGTTTCGGGAGTTAATTCACCCCTCCACTTT. It translates to CASSLVGQVVSGVNSPLHF.

The chain uses TRBV6-1 and TRBJ2-3, with TRBD1 matching over 8 bases. Germline lookup yields CDR1 MNHNS and CDR2 SASEGT. This CDR3 is built from 16 residues. V shed 2 bases and J 4 bases; nucleotides not matched to a gene: 8. Here the CDR3 reads CASSELAWTGSDTQYF. In DNA form, the CDR3 reads TGTGCCAGCAGTGAACTCGCCTGGACAGGGTCAGATACGCAGTATTTT.

The chain combines TRBV7-9 with TRBJ2-2; 13 nucleotides agree with TRBD2. In germline, CDR1 is SEHNR, CDR2 FQNEAQ (reference sequence). With 5 bases clipped from V and 6 bases from J, the junction kept 6 bases outside the gene matches. The CDR3 is made up of 16 amino acids. CDR3 nucleotide sequence: TGTGCCAGCAGCGCGATCACTAGCGGGGGGGCCGGGGAGCTGTTTTTT. Translating gives CASSAITSGGAGELFF. Together with reference TRBV7-9 and TRBJ2-2, the CDR3 gives the full variable domain: DTGVSQNPRHKITKRGQNVTFRCDPISEHNRLYWYRQTLGQGPEFLTYFQNEAQLEKSRLLSDRFSAERPKGSFSTLEIQRTEQGDSAMYLCASSAITSGGAGELFFGEGSRLTVL.

This rearrangement joins TRBV4-2 to TRBJ2-5; D uncertain. The J call is uncertain, as TRBJ2-7 better fits the DNA end. CDR3 length: 14 residues. Germline values: CDR1 LGHNA, CDR2 YNFKEQ. The CDR3 DNA sequence: TGTGCCAGCAGCTCCTCTTCCCCTGGTAACGAGCAGTACTTC. It encodes CASSSSSPGNEQYF.

The genes are TRBV7-9 and TRBJ1-6; weak D call: TRBD1 (5 bases). Germline-derived CDR1 and CDR2 are SEHNR and FQNEAQ (reference sequence). This CDR3 has 15 amino acids. Trimming took off 1 base at V and 9 bases at J, with 13 bases between the two ends. CDR3 DNA sequence: TGTGCCAGCAGCTTAGGGGGCGAGTTTGGTTCACCCCTCCACTTT. Its translation is CASSLGGEFGSPLHF.

The CDR3 sequence: CASSGSRHYEQYF. The CDR3 region has the DNA TGTGCCAGCAGTGGCAGCAGGCACTACGAGCAGTACTTC. The chain uses TRBV27 and TRBJ2-7; D remains unclear. Germline V gene lookup returns CDR1 MNHEY and CDR2 SMNVEV (reference sequence). V was trimmed by 5 bases and J by 3 bases, leaving 11 bases between them. The CDR3 has 13 amino acids.

The CDR3 DNA sequence: TGTGCCAGCAGCTCGGTAGCGGGGGAGAAACCCTACGAGCAGTACTTC. It encodes CASSSVAGEKPYEQYF. The chain employs TRBV7-6 and TRBJ2-7; TRBD2 matches at 9 bases. V shed 4 bases and J 2 bases; nucleotides not matched to a gene: 9. From germline, CDR1 is SGHVS and CDR2 FNYEAQ. This CDR3 has 16 residues.

The V call is TRBV11-2, the J call TRBJ2-7; D may be TRBD2 (5 bases). CDR1 is SGHAT, CDR2 FQNNGV, per germline. The ends were cut back, 1 base at V and 2 bases at J, with 6 bases in the middle. This CDR3 is 13 amino acids long. The CDR3 sequence is CASSLVGAYEQYF. CDR3 bases: TGTGCCAGCAGCTTAGTCGGGGCCTACGAGCAGTACTTC.

The V and J genes are TRBV5-6 and TRBJ2-1; D not certain. The CDR3 is 11 residues long. With 3 bases removed from V and 4 bases from J, the gap between germline ends came to 2 bases. CDR1 is SGHDT, CDR2 YYEEEE, per germline. The CDR3 loop reads CASSSYNEQFF. In DNA form, the CDR3 reads TGTGCCAGCAGCTCTTACAATGAGCAGTTCTTC.

The chain links TRBV7-8 to TRBJ2-2; 8 bases are shared with TRBD2. The V gene end was trimmed by 0 bases and the J gene end by 0 bases; junction bases not matched to a gene: 3. The V gene's germline CDR1 is SGHVS and CDR2 FQNEAQ. The CDR3 has 17 amino acids. The CDR3 loop reads CASSLASGTANTGELFF. CDR3 in DNA: TGTGCCAGCAGCTTAGCTAGCGGGACTGCGAACACCGGGGAGCTGTTTTTT.

The chain links TRBV5-4 to TRBJ2-5; TRBD1 matches 7 bases. Germline CDR1 is SGHNT and CDR2 is YYREEE (reference sequence). This CDR3 spans 15 amino acids. V gave up 3 bases and J gave up 2 bases; unmatched junction bases: 7. Written as DNA, the CDR3 is TGTGCCAGCAGCTCAGACAGGGAAAAGCAAGAGACCCAGTACTTC. This translates into CASSSDREKQETQYF. Full variable domain (remainder filled in from reference TRBV5-4 and TRBJ2-5): ETGVTQSPTHLIKTRGQQVTLRCSSQSGHNTVSWYQQALGQGPQFIFQYYREEENGRGNFPPRFSGLQFPNYSSELNVNALELDDSALYLCASSSDREKQETQYFGPGTRLLVL.

This clone was seen only once. V and J are TRBV4-3 and TRBJ1-1; unclear D gene. The V end lost 1 base, the J end lost 11 bases, and 17 bases lay between the germline ends. The CDR3 is 14 amino acids. Germline V CDR1 and CDR2: LGHNA, YSLEER. The CDR3 sequence is CASSQGVAAIAAFF. The CDR3 DNA is TGCGCCAGCAGCCAAGGAGTGGCGGCCATAGCGGCTTTCTTT.

This clone was observed a few times. The rearrangement links TRBV4-2 to TRBJ2-1; 11 positions agree with TRBD2. V lost 1 base and J lost 10; bases outside the gene matches: 3. Germline assignment: CDR1 LGHNA and CDR2 YNFKEQ. This CDR3 comprises 14 residues. The CDR3 region has the DNA TGTGCCAGCAGCCAAGGACTAGCGGGGAGGGAGCAGTTCTTC. Its protein product is CASSQGLAGREQFF.

The J gene is TRBJ1-6, the V gene TRBV5-1; TRBD1 matches 11 bases. J was trimmed by 7 bases and V by 4 bases; bases with no gene match: 4. The CDR3 contains 15 residues. CDR1 and CDR2 from the germline V gene are SGHRS and YFSETQ. The CDR3 is CASSRRDRGNSPLHF. CDR3 nucleotide sequence: TGCGCCAGCAGCCGGAGGGACAGGGGGAATTCACCCCTCCACTTT.

The chain uses TRBV28 and TRBJ1-5; 11 nucleotides agree with TRBD1. Per germline, CDR1 MDHEN and CDR2 SYDVKM. The CDR3 covers 20 residues. V dropped 1 base and J dropped 1; count of bases not matched to a gene: 12. The CDR3 loop reads CASSLSAGTGGISSNQPQHF. CDR3 in DNA: TGTGCCAGCAGTTTATCGGCGGGGACAGGGGGTATTAGCAGCAATCAGCCCCAGCATTTT.

This clone was seen once. The chain has TRBV4-1 and TRBJ2-3; perhaps TRBD2 as D (6 bases). V was shortened by 2 bases and J by 0 bases, with 9 bases between the two germline ends. Germline CDR1 MGHRA, CDR2 YSYEKL. The CDR3 runs to 15 residues. CDR3 nucleotide sequence: TGCGCCAGCAGCCAACTTGCGGGGAGCACAGATACGCAGTATTTT. As protein: CASSQLAGSTDTQYF.

V and J are TRBV19 and TRBJ1-5; D unresolved. CDR3 size: 16 residues. Germline assignment: CDR1 LNHDA and CDR2 SQIVND (reference sequence). V lost 3 bases to trimming and J lost 5 bases, with 17 bases between them. The CDR3 DNA sequence: TGTGCCAGTAGTATTTTTGGAGGGTCTGGTGATCAGCCCCAGCATTTT. This gives the protein CASSIFGGSGDQPQHF.

The chain is built from TRBV4-2 and TRBJ1-1; 8 nucleotides match TRBD1. V gave up 3 bases and J gave up 6 bases; unmatched junction bases: 6. The germline V gene has CDR1 LGHNA and CDR2 YNFKEQ. CDR3 length: 14 amino acids. CDR3 DNA sequence: TGTGCCAGCAGCCATAGACAGGGGAGGTCTGAAGCTTTCTTT. Its protein product is CASSHRQGRSEAFF.

The chain recombines TRBV7-8 with TRBJ1-2; tentatively, D is TRBD1 (6 bases). Germline CDR1 reads SGHVS; CDR2 reads FQNEAQ. CDR3 length: 15 residues. Trimming removed 2 bases at V and 4 bases at J, with 14 bases between. The CDR3 DNA reads as TGTGCCAGCAGCTTAACCAGGGACACCCCCTATGGCTACACCTTC. Protein product: CASSLTRDTPYGYTF.

The J gene is TRBJ2-3, the V gene TRBV25-1, with D perhaps matching TRBD2 (6 bases). V was trimmed by 4 bases and J by 0 bases, leaving 14 bases between them. CDR1 and CDR2 from the germline V gene are MGHDK and SYGVNS. This CDR3 spans 16 amino acids. CDR3 loop: CASSGGDCTSTDTQYF. The CDR3 nucleotides read TGTGCCAGCAGTGGAGGGGACTGTACTAGCACAGATACGCAGTATTTT.

The chain recombines TRBV4-3 with TRBJ1-2, with D tentatively TRBD1 (6 bases). This CDR3 comprises 14 residues. Trimming took 1 base from V and 5 from J, leaving 11 bases between them. The germline CDR1 and CDR2 sequences are LGHNA and YSLEER. CDR3 region: CASSQAAGQYGYTF. The CDR3 nucleotides are TGCGCCAGCAGCCAAGCCGCCGGACAGTATGGCTACACCTTC.

The chain is built from TRBV6-5 and TRBJ2-7; 7 bases agree with TRBD2. The CDR3 length is 13 residues. The germline gives CDR1 MNHEY, CDR2 SVGAGI. V lost 6 bases to trimming and J lost 3 bases; unmatched junction nucleotides: 5. This CDR3 reads CASRDGGSYEQYF. As DNA, the CDR3 is TGTGCCAGCAGGGACGGGGGGAGCTACGAGCAGTACTTC.